This TCR beta chain was profiled in a study of T cell repertoires in cytomegalovirus infection. For the study at large: Both CMV infection and a matching HLA type were indicated by public TCR beta signatures.

Details on this clonotype: What it binds is not known.

This CDR3 has 14 residues. V dropped 3 bases and J dropped 1 base, with 9 bases sitting between them. TCRdb itself ran the reads through MiXCR, one entry per CDR3 protein. The table records 350,000 to 450,000 distinct CDR3 sequences, approximately 18% of them present only once. Regarding the study as a whole: HLA-C-restricted TCR beta clonotypes specific for CMV led the ex vivo response.

What was sequenced was PBMCs. The TCR sequence derives from a human donor in good health (CMV status not recorded). Some clones in this sample may be carry-over from other donors' samples. The V gene is TRBV23-1, the J gene TRBJ1-1; D not certain. TRBV23-1 is an ORF for which the function is uncertain. The CDR3 sequence: CASSQPGENTEAFF. CDR3 coding DNA: TGCGCCAGCAGTCAGCCGGGTGAGAACACTGAAGCTTTCTTT.